This T cell receptor beta chain was documented in a study of blood T cell repertoires in COVID-19. Across the whole study: Some COVID-19 samples were acute and others convalescent; all came from the United States, Italy and Spain.

Trimming shortened V by 3 bases and J by 0 bases, and 16 bases separated the two germline ends. This CDR3 region has 16 residues. Germline loops: CDR1 DFQATT, CDR2 SNEGSKA (reference sequence). Grouping used clinical history reported by participants in a survey and questionnaire. The repertoire was sequenced with immunoSEQ multiplex PCR; TCRdb's copy has only in-frame clones and lacks some. The sample has almost 250,000 clones; 70% to 90% are singletons. The sequencing input was PBMCs or T cells enriched from blood (not recorded which). The receptor comes from a woman aged 45-65 years with acute COVID-19. This rearrangement joins TRBV20-1 to TRBJ2-3, with D tentatively TRBD1 (6 bases). As DNA, the CDR3 is TGCAGTGCTAGTTCCCCCACAGGGCTAAGCACAGATACGCAGTATTTT. The encoded protein is CSASSPTGLSTDTQYF.